The 8 T cell receptor beta chains in this list originate from one sample, sequenced in a study of T cells after posttransplantation cyclophosphamide. Treatment was busulfan-fludarabine conditioning, a marrow graft, and cyclophosphamide on days +3 and +4. Sequencing was performed with immunoSEQ multiplex PCR; in TCRdb, only in-frame clones are kept and a portion is missing. Of around 17,000 clones in the sample, about 91% were seen once. The source was CD4+ T cells sorted from blood, collected after allogeneic stem cell transplant with posttransplant cyclophosphamide. The receptors shown here come from a male patient in his sixties who received an allogeneic stem cell transplant from a related donor and was CMV-positive. The graft donor may account for some of the T cells.

The rearrangement joins TRBV12-1 to TRBJ1-3; TRBD1, the table's D call, lacks a check against the DNA. TRBV12-1 is listed as a pseudogene. The CDR3 consists of 16 residues. CDR3 DNA sequence: TGTGCCAGCAGCTTTGTCGGTGCCCAGGGCAGGAACACCATATATTTT. It codes for CASSFVGAQGRNTIYF.

This clone appeared a few times. The chain couples TRBV18 to TRBJ1-2; 7 nucleotides line up with TRBD1. The CDR3 is 14 amino acids. Germline V gene data show CDR1 as KGHSH and CDR2 as LQKENI. Trimming cost V 3 bases and J 5 bases; bases outside gene matches: 6. The CDR3 sequence is CASSPPGGEYGYTF. CDR3 in DNA: TGTGCCAGCTCACCCCCAGGGGGTGAGTATGGCTACACCTTC.

This clone occurred once. The chain has TRBV5-1 and TRBJ2-7, with D tentatively TRBD2 (6 bases). Trimming left V 2 bases short and J 1 base short, with 13 bases between. CDR3 length equals 15 residues. Germline V CDR1 and CDR2: SGHRS, YFSETQ. The CDR3 DNA reads TGCGCCAGCAGCTTAGGACTAACACAATCCTACGAGCAGTACTTC. Amino acids: CASSLGLTQSYEQYF.

The genes are TRBV7-3 and TRBJ2-3; 9 positions match TRBD2. V trimming: 5 bases; J trimming: 1 base; junction bases outside the gene matches: 1. The CDR3 spans 14 residues. The germline gives CDR1 SGHTA, CDR2 FQGTGA. The CDR3 bases are TGTGCCAGCAGCAGGACTAGCGGCACAGATACGCAGTATTTT. Amino acids: CASSRTSGTDTQYF.

The genes are TRBV6-1 and TRBJ1-5; TRBD1 aligns across 8 bases. V shed 3 bases and J 6 bases; nucleotides not matched to a gene: 7. CDR1 MNHNS and CDR2 SASEGT come from the germline V gene. This CDR3 spans 15 amino acids. CDR3: CASSEMDRVFQPQHF. In DNA, the CDR3 is TGTGCCAGCAGTGAGATGGACAGGGTTTTTCAGCCCCAGCATTTT.

CDR3 region: CSVAATGALDGYTF. The CDR3 bases are TGCAGCGTTGCAGCCACAGGGGCCCTTGATGGCTACACCTTC. The chain couples TRBV29-1 to TRBJ1-2; TRBD1 agrees at 7 bases. In germline, CDR1 is SQVTM, CDR2 ANQGSEA. There are 14 residues in the CDR3. The ends lost 4 bases at V and 6 bases at J; junction bases unmatched: 11.

This chain connects TRBV7-2 to TRBJ2-5; D gene unclear. The CDR3 sequence is 13 residues long. V shed 1 base and J shed 6 bases, with 9 bases lying between them. Per germline, CDR1 SGHTA and CDR2 FQGNSA. The CDR3 protein is CASSLGLGKTQYF. DNA of the CDR3: TGTGCCAGCAGCTTAGGGCTAGGCAAGACCCAGTACTTC.

The chain employs TRBV7-2 and TRBJ1-1, with a weak D call TRBD1 (5 bases). Germline lookup yields CDR1 SGHTA and CDR2 FQGNSA. Trimming took off 1 base at V and 4 bases at J, with 10 bases between the two ends. The CDR3 spans 14 residues. The CDR3 nucleotides read TGTGCCAGCAGCTTAGTTTCAGGGTCCACTGAAGCTTTCTTT. This translates into CASSLVSGSTEAFF.